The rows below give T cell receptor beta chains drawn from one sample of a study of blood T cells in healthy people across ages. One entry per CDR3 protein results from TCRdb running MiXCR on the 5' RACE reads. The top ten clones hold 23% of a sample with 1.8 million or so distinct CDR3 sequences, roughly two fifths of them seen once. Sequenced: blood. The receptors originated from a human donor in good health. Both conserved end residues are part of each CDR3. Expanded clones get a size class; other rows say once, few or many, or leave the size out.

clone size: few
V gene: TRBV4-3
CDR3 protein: CASSQDSRTSTGGETQYF

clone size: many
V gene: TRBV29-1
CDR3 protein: CSVVPSSYNEQFF

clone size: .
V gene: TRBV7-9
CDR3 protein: CASSPGQFGSQFF

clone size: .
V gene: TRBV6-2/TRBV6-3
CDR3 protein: CASIESEQGAYEQYF

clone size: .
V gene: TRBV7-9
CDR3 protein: CASGETDNQPQHF

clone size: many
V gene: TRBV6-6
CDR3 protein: CASSYSGGRETQYF

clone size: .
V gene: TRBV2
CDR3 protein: CASRRTGGVATDTQYF

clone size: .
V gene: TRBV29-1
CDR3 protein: CSVGVLGTDTQYF

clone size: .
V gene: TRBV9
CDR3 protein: CASSSLVGASYEQYF

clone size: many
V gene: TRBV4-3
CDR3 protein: CASSRLTGVVTDTQYF

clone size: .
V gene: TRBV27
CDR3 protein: CASSPRTQLHLDEQYF

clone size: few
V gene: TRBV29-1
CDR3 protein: CSVARGGYTF

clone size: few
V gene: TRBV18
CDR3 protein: CASSPSWGENYGYTF

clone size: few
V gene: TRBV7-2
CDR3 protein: CASSVSGGVNEQFF

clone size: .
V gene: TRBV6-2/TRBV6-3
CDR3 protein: CASTEPGRLGDTQYF

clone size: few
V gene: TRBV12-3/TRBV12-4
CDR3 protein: CASSLWGGGVNGYTF

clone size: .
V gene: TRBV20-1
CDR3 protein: CSARDRISGSSYNEQFF

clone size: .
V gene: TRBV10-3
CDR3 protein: CAISETGEKSETQYF

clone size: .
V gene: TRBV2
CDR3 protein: CASNGLASTDTQYF

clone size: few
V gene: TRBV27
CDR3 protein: CASSLISTSGGYNEQFF

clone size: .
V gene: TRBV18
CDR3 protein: CASSPEPDTQYF

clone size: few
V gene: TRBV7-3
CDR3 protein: CASSQTGGATDTQYF

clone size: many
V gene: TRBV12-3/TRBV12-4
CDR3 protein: CASSLYRGDTQYF

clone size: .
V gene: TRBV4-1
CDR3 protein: CATILPNNEQFF

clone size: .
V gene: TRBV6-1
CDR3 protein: CASSEVKEKLFF

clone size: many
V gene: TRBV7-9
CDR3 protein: CASSLVSNEQYF

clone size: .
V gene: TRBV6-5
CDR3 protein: CASSYGLVAGGRTDTQYF

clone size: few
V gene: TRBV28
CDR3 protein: CASSFRGRTFGADTQYF

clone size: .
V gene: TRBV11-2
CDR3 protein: CASRHLAGGRYNEQFF

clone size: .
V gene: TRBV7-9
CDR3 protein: CASSLAYELLDGYTF

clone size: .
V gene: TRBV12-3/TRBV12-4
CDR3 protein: CASSRDRIGGYTF

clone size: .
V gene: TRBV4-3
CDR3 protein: CASSQYFESSYEQYF

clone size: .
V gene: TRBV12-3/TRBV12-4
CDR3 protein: CVSSLNSNQPQHF

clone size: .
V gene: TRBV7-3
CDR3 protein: CASSPPPGQGANEQFF

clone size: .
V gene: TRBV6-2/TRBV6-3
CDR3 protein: CASGGPTNTQYF

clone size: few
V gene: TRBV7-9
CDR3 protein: CASSSTQTGTNEKLFF

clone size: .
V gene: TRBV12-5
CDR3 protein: CASGLGGVPDTQYF

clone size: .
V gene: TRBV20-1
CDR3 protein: CSARELDGTEAFF

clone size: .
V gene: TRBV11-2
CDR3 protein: CASSTRTGGVGELFF

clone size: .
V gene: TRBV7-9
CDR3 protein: CASSLGNRAYEQYF

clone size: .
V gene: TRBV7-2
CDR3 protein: CASSLPGQTLGEQYF